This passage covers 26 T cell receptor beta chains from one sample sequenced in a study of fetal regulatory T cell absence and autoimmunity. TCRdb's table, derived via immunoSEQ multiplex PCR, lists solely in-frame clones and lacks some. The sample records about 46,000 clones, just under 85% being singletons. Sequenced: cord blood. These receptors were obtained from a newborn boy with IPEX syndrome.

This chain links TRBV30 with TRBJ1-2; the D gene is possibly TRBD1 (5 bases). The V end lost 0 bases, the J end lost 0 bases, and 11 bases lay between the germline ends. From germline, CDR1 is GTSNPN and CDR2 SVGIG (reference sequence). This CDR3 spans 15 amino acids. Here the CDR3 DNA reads TGTGCCTGGAGTGTACGGGGGGTAGCTAACTATGGCTACACCTTC. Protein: CAWSVRGVANYGYTF.

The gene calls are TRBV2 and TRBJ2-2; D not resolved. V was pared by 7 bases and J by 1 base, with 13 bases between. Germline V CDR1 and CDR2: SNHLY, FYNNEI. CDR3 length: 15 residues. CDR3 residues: CASKALAMNTGELFF. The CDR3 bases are TGTGCCAGCAAAGCCTTAGCCATGAACACCGGGGAGCTGTTTTTT.

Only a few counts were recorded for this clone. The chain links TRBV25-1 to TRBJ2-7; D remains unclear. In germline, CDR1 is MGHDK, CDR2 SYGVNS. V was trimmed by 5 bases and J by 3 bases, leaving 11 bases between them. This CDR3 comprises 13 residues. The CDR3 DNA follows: TGTGCCAGCAGTCGTGAGGATTACTACGAGCAGTACTTC. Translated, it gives CASSREDYYEQYF.

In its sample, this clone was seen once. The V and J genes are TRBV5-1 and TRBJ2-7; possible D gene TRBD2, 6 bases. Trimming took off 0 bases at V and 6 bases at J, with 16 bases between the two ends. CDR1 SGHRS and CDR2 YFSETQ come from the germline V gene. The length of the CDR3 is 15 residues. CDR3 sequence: CASSLGIDGGGEQYF. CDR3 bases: TGCGCCAGCAGCTTGGGGATTGATGGGGGAGGCGAGCAGTACTTC.

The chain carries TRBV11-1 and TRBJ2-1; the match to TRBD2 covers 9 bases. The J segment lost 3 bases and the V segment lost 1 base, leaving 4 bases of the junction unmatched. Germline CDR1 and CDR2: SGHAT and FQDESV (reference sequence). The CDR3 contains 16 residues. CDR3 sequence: CASSLGPSGDYNEQFF. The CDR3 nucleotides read TGTGCCAGCAGCTTAGGCCCTAGCGGGGACTACAATGAGCAGTTCTTC.

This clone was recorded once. The CDR3 bases are TGTGCCAGCAGCTTACTAGCGGGAGAAGAGACCCAGTACTTC. Protein product: CASSLLAGEETQYF. The rearrangement joins TRBV13 to TRBJ2-5, with 10 nucleotides matching TRBD2. Germline assignment: CDR1 PRHDT and CDR2 FYEKMQ (reference sequence). The V segment lost 2 bases and the J segment 3 bases; nucleotides outside the gene matches: 0. The CDR3 runs to 14 residues.

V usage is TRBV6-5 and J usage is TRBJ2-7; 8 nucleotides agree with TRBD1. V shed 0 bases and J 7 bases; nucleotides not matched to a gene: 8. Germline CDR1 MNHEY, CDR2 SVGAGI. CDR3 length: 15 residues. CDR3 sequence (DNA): TGTGCCAGCAGTTACTCCAACCACAGGGGGGAGGAGCAGTACTTC. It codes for CASSYSNHRGEEQYF.

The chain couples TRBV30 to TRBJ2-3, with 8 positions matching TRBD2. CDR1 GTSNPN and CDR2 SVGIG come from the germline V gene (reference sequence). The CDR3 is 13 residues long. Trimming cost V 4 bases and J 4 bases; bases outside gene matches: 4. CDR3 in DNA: TGTGCCTGGACCCTAGCGGGCCCAGATACGCAGTATTTT. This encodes CAWTLAGPDTQYF.

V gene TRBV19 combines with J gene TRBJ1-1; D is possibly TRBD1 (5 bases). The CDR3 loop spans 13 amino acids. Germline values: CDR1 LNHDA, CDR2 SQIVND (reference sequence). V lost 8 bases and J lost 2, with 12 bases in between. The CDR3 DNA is TGTGCCAGTCTCCAAGGGGAAAACACTGAAGCTTTCTTT. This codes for CASLQGENTEAFF.

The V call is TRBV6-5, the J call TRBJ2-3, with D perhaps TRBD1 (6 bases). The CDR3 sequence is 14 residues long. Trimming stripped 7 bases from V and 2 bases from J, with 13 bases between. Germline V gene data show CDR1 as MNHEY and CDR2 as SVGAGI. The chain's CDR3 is CASTSGHHTDTQYF. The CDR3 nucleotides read TGTGCCAGCACCTCGGGACATCACACAGATACGCAGTATTTT.

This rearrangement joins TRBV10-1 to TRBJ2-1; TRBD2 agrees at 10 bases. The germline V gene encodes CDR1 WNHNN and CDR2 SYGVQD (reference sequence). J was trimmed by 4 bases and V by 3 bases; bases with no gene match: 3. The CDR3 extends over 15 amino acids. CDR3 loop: CASSEPSGGYNEQFF. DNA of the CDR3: TGCGCCAGCAGTGAACCTAGCGGGGGATACAATGAGCAGTTCTTC.

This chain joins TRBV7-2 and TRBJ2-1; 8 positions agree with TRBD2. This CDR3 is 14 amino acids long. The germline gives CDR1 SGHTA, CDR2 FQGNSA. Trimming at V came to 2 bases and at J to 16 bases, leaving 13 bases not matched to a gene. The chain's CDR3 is CASSLNSPGTRYFF. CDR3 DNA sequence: TGTGCCAGCAGCTTAAATTCGCCCGGGACTAGATACTTCTTC.

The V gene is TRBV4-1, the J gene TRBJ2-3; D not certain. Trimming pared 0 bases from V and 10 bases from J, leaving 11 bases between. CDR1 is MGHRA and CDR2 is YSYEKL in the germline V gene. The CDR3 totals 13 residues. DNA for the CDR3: TGCGCCAGCAGCCAAGATACCCACCGGGCGCAGTATTTT. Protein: CASSQDTHRAQYF.

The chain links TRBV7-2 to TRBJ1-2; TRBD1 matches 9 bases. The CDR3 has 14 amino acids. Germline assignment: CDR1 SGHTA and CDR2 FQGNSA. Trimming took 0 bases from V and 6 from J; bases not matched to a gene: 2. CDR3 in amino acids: CASSLARTGDGYTF. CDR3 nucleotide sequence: TGTGCCAGCAGCTTAGCCCGGACAGGGGATGGCTACACCTTC.

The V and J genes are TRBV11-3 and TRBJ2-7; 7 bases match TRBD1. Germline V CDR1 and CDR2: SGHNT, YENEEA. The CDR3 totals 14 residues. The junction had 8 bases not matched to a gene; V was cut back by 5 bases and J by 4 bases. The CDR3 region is CASSHPDRRYEQYF. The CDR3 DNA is TGTGCCAGCAGCCATCCGGACAGGCGGTACGAGCAGTACTTC.

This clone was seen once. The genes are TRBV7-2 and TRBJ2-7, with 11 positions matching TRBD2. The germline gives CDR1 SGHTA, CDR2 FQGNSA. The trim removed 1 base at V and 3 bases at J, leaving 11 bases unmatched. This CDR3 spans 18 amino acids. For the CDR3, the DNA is TGTGCCAGCAGCTTAGGGCCAGGAAGACTAGCGGGACTCTACGAGCAGTACTTC. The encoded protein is CASSLGPGRLAGLYEQYF. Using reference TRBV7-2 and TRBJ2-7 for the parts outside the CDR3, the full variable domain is GAGVSQSPSNKVTEKGKDVELRCDPISGHTALYWYRQSLGQGLEFLIYFQGNSAPDKSGLPSDRFSAERTGGSVSTLTIQRTQQEDSAVYLCASSLGPGRLAGLYEQYFGPGTRLTVT.

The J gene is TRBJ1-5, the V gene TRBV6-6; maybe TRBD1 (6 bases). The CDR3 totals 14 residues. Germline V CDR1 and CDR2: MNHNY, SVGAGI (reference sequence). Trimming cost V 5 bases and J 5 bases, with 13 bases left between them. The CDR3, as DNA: TGTGCCAGCAGTCTTACAGGGAAACATCAGCCCCAGCATTTT. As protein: CASSLTGKHQPQHF.

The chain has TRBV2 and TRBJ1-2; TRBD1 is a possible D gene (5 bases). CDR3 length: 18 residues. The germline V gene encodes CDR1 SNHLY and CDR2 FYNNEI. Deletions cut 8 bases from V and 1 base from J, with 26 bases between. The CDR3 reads CASGTVNPRAGFNYGYTF. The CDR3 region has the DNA TGTGCCAGCGGAACTGTCAACCCCCGGGCAGGGTTTAACTATGGCTACACCTTC.

Here the CDR3 DNA reads TGTGCCAGTAGTATGCAGGGGTCCTACGAGCAGTACTTC. Translation: CASSMQGSYEQYF. This rearrangement joins TRBV19 to TRBJ2-7, with D perhaps matching TRBD1 (6 bases). The CDR3 runs 13 residues. Trimming removed 3 bases from V and 1 base from J, with 7 bases in between. The V gene's germline CDR1 is LNHDA and CDR2 SQIVND (reference sequence).

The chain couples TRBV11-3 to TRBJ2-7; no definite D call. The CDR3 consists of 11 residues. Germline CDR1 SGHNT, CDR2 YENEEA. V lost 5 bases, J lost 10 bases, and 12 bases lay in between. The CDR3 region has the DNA TGTGCCAGCAGCGGTACGAAGATACAGTACTTC. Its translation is CASSGTKIQYF.

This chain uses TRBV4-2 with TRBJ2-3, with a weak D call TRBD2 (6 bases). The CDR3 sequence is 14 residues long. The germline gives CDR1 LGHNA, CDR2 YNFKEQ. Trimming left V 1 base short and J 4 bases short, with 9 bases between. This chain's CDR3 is CASSQAGAPDTQYF. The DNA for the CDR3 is TGTGCCAGCAGCCAAGCGGGAGCCCCAGATACGCAGTATTTT.

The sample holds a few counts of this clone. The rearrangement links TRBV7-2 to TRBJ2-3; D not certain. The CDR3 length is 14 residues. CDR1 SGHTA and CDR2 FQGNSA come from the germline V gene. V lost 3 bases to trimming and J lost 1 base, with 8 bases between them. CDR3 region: CASSLVARTDTQYF. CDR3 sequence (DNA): TGTGCCAGCAGCTTGGTAGCCCGCACAGATACGCAGTATTTT.

CDR3 DNA: TGTGCCATCAGTCAACCTCCCGGAGGACAGGGGGCGGATGGGGCCAACGTCCTGACTTTC. It is translated as CAISQPPGGQGADGANVLTF. The chain has TRBV10-3 and TRBJ2-6, with 11 nucleotides matching TRBD1. CDR1 and CDR2 from the germline V gene are ENHRY and SYGVKD. V lost 5 bases, J lost 3 bases, and 15 bases stayed unmatched. The CDR3 consists of 20 residues.

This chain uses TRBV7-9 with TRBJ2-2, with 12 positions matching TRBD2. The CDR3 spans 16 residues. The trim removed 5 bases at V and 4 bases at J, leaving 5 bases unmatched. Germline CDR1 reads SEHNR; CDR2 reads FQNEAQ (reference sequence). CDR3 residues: CASSPTSGSPTGELFF. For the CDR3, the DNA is TGTGCCAGCAGCCCGACTAGCGGGAGCCCCACCGGGGAGCTGTTTTTT. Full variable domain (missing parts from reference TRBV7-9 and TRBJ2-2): DTGVSQNPRHKITKRGQNVTFRCDPISEHNRLYWYRQTLGQGPEFLTYFQNEAQLEKSRLLSDRFSAERPKGSFSTLEIQRTEQGDSAMYLCASSPTSGSPTGELFFGEGSRLTVL.

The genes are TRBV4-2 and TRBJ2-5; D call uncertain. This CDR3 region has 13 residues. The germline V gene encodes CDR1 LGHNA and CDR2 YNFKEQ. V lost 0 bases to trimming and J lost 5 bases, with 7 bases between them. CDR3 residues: CASSQDGRETQYF. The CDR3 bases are TGTGCCAGCAGCCAAGATGGACGGGAGACCCAGTACTTC.

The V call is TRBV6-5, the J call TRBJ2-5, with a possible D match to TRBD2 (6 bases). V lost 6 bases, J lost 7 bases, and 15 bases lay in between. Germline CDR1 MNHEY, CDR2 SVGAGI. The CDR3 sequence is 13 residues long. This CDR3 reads CASRKTSFGTQYF. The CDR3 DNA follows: TGTGCCAGCAGAAAGACTAGTTTTGGGACCCAGTACTTC.